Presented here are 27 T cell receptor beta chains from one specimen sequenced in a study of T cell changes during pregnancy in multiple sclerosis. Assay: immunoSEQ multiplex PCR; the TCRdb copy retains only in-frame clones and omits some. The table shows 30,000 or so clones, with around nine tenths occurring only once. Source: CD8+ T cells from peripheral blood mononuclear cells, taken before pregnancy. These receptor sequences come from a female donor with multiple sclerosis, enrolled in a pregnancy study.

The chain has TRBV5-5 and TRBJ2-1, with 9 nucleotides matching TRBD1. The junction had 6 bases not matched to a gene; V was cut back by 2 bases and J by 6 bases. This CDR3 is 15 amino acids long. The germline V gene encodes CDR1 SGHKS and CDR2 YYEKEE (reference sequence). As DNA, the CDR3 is TGTGCCAGCAGCTTCCGGGACAGGGAGTTCAATGAGCAGTTCTTC. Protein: CASSFRDREFNEQFF.

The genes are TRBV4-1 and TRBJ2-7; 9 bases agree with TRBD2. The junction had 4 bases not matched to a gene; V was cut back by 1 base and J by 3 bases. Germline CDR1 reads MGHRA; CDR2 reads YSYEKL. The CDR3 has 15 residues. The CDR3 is CASSQVASGNYEQYF. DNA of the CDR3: TGCGCCAGCAGCCAAGTAGCTAGCGGGAACTACGAGCAGTACTTC.

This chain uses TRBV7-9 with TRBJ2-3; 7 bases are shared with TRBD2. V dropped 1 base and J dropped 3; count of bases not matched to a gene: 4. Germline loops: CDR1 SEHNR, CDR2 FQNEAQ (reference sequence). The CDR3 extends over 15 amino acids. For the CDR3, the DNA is TGTGCCAGCAGCTTAGTGTCTAGCGGAACAGATACGCAGTATTTT. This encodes CASSLVSSGTDTQYF.

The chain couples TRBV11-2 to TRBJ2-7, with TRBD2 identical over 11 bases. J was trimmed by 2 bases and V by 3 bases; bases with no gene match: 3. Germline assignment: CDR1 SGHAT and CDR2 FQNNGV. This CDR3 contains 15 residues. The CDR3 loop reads CASSLTSGDPYEQYF. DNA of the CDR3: TGTGCCAGCAGCTTGACTAGCGGGGATCCCTACGAGCAGTACTTC. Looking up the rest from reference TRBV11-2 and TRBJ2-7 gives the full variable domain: EAGVAQSPRYKIIEKRQSVAFWCNPISGHATLYWYQQILGQGPKLLIQFQNNGVVDDSQLPKDRFSAERLKGVDSTLKIQPAKLEDSAVYLCASSLTSGDPYEQYFGPGTRLTVT.

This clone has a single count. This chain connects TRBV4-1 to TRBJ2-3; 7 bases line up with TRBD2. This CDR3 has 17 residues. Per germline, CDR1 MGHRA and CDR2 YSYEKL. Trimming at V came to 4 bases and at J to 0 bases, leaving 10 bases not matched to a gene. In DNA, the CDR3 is TGCGCCAGCAGCCGTGACCTAGCGGATGCTAGCACAGATACGCAGTATTTT. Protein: CASSRDLADASTDTQYF.

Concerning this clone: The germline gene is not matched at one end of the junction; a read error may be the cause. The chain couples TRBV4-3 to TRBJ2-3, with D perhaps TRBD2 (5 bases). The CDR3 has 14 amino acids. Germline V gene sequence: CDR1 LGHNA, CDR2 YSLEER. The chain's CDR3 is CASSQAASRDTQYF. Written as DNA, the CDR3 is TGCGCCAGCAGCCAAGCAGCTAGCAGAGATACGCAGTATTTT.

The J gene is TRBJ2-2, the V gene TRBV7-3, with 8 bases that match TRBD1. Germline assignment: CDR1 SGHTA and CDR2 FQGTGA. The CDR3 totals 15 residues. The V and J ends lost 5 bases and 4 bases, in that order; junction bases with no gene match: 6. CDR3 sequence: CASSATGATTGELFF. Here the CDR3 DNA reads TGTGCCAGCAGCGCGACAGGGGCGACCACCGGGGAGCTGTTTTTT.

DNA of the CDR3: TGTGCCAGTAGTATAGTGACATCGAAGTCTGAAGCTTTCTTT. The encoded protein is CASSIVTSKSEAFF. This rearrangement joins TRBV19 to TRBJ1-1; D ambiguous. V was cut by 1 base and J by 6 bases, with 12 bases left in between. The CDR3 consists of 14 residues. The V gene's germline CDR1 is LNHDA and CDR2 SQIVND (reference sequence). Variable domain in full (rest from reference TRBV19 and TRBJ1-1): DGGITQSPKYLFRKEGQNVTLSCEQNLNHDAMYWYRQDPGQGLRLIYYSQIVNDFQKGDIAEGYSVSREKKESFPLTVTSAQKNPTAFYLCASSIVTSKSEAFFGQGTRLTVV.

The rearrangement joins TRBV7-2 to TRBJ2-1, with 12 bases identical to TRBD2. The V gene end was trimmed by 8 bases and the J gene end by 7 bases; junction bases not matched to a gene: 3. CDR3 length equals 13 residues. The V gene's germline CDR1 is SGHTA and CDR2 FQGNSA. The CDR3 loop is CASGTSGRNEQFF. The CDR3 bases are TGTGCCAGCGGGACTAGCGGGCGGAATGAGCAGTTCTTC.

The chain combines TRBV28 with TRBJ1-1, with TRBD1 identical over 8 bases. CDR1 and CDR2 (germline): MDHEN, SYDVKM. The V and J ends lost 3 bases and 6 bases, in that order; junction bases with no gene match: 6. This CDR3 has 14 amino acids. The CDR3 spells CASSFTGGSSEAFF. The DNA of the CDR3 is TGTGCCAGCAGTTTTACAGGGGGAAGCTCTGAAGCTTTCTTT. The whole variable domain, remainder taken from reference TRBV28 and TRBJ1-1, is DVKVTQSSRYLVKRTGEKVFLECVQDMDHENMFWYRQDPGLGLRLIYFSYDVKMKEKGDIPEGYSVSREKKERFSLILESASTNQTSMYLCASSFTGGSSEAFFGQGTRLTVV.

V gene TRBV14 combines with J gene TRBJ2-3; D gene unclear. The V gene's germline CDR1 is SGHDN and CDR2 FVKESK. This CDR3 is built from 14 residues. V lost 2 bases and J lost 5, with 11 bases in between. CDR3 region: CASSQSRFGDTQYF. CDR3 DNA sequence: TGTGCCAGCAGCCAATCCCGGTTTGGAGATACGCAGTATTTT.

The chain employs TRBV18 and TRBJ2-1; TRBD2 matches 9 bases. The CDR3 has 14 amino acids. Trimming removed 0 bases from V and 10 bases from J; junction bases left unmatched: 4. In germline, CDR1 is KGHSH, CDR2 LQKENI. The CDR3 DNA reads TGTGCCAGCTCACCACCAACTAGCGGGCTCGAGCAGTTCTTC. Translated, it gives CASSPPTSGLEQFF. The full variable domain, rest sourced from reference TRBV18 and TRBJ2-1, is NAGVMQNPRHLVRRRGQEARLRCSPMKGHSHVYWYRQLPEEGLKFMVYLQKENIIDESGMPKERFSAEFPKEGPSILRIQQVVRGDSAAYFCASSPPTSGLEQFFGPGTRLTVL.

The DNA for the CDR3 is TGTGCCAGCAGTTACTCGAGCACCTACGAGCAGTACTTC. Translation: CASSYSSTYEQYF. V is TRBV6-5 and J is TRBJ2-7; D remains ambiguous. This CDR3 has 13 amino acids. The V and J ends lost 0 bases and 2 bases respectively, with 5 bases between them. From germline, CDR1 is MNHEY and CDR2 SVGAGI.

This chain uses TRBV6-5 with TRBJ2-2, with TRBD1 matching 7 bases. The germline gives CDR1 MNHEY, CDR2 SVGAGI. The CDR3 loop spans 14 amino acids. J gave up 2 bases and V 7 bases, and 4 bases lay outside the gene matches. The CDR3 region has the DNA TGTGCCAGCAACCGGGACAGAAACACCGGGGAGCTGTTTTTT. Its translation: CASNRDRNTGELFF.

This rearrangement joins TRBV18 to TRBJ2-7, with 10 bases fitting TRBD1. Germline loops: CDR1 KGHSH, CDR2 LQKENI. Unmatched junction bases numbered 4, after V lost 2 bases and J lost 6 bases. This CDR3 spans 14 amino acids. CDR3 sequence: CASSPGGQGTEQYF. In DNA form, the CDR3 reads TGTGCCAGCTCACCAGGGGGACAGGGGACCGAGCAGTACTTC.

For the CDR3, the DNA is TGTGCCAGCAGGGTCTCAAACAGGGGGAGCTACGAGCAGTACTTC. Protein product: CASRVSNRGSYEQYF. The rearrangement links TRBV27 to TRBJ2-7; 8 bases map to TRBD1. Germline CDR1 reads MNHEY; CDR2 reads SMNVEV (reference sequence). There are 15 residues in the CDR3. V gave up 6 bases and J gave up 3 bases; unmatched junction bases: 10.

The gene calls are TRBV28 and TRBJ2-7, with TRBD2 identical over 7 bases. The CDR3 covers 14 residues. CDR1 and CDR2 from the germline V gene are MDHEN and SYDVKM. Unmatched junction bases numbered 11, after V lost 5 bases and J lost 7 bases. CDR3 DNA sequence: TGTGCCAGCAGTCAAATAAGCGGGAAGGAAGAGCAGTACTTC. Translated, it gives CASSQISGKEEQYF.

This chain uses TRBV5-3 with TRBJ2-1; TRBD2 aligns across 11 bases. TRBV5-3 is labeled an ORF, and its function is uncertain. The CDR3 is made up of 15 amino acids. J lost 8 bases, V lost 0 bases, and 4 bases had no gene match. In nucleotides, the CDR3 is TGTGCCAGAAGCTTGGTTCTAGCGGGAGGTGATGAGCAGTTCTTC. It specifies CARSLVLAGGDEQFF.

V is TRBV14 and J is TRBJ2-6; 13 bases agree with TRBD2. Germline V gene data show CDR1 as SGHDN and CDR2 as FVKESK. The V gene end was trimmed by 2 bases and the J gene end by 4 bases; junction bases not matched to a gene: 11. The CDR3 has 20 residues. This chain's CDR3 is CASSQHSMGLAGSGANVLTF. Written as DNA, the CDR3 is TGTGCCAGCAGCCAACACTCCATGGGACTAGCGGGGTCAGGGGCCAACGTCCTGACTTTC.

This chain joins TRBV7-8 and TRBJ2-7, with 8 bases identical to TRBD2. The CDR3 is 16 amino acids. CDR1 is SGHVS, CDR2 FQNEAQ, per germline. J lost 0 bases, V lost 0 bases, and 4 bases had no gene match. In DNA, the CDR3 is TGTGCCAGCAGCTTAGCCACTAGCGGCCTCTCCTACGAGCAGTACTTC. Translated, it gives CASSLATSGLSYEQYF.

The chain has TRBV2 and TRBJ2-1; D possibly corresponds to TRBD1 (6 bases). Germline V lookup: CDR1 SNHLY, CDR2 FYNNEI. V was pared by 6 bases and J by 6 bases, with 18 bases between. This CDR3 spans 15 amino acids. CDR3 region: CASRVGAASFNEQFF. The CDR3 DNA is TGTGCCAGCAGGGTGGGGGCTGCTAGTTTCAATGAGCAGTTCTTC.

CDR3 coding DNA: TGTGCCAGTCAGCGCAGCCCGTTCACAGATACGCAGTATTTT. This sequence encodes CASQRSPFTDTQYF. The chain employs TRBV19 and TRBJ2-3; D gene uncertain. The CDR3 is 14 residues long. Germline loops: CDR1 LNHDA, CDR2 SQIVND (reference sequence). V was clipped by 8 bases and J by 2 bases, with 14 bases between them.

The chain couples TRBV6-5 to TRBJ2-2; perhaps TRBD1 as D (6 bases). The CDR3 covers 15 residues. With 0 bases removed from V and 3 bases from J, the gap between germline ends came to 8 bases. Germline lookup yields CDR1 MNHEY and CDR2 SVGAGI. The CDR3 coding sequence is TGTGCCAGCAGTTACTCTCAGGGGTACACCGGGGAGCTGTTTTTT. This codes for CASSYSQGYTGELFF.

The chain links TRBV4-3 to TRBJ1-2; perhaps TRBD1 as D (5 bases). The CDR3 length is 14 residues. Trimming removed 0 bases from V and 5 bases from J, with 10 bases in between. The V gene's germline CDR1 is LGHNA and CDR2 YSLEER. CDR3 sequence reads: CASSQDHRRYGYTF. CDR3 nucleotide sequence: TGCGCCAGCAGCCAAGATCACAGGCGGTATGGCTACACCTTC.

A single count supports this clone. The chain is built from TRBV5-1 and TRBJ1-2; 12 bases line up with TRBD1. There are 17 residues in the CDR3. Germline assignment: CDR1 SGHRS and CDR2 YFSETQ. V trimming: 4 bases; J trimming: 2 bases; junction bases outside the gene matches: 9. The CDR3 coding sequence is TGCGCCAGCAGCCCCGGGACAGGGGGCGTCCCGAACTATGGCTACACCTTC. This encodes CASSPGTGGVPNYGYTF.

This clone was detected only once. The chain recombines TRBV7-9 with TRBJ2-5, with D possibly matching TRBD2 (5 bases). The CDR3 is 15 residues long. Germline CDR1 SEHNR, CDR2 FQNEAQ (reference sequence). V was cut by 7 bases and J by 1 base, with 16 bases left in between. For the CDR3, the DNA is TGTGCCAGCAACGCCTTCAGAGGGAGCCAAGAGACCCAGTACTTC. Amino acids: CASNAFRGSQETQYF.

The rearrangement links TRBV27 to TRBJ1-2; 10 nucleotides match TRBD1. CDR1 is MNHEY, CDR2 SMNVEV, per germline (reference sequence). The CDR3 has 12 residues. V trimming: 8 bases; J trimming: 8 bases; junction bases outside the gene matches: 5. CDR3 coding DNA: TGTGCCAGCGGCGACAGGGGGCCGGGCTACACCTTC. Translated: CASGDRGPGYTF.